These 2 T cell receptor beta chains were all obtained from the same sample, sequenced in a study of T-cell reconstitution after alpha-beta-depleted transplantation in children. Unique molecular identifiers were incorporated into the prepared TCRbeta library. TCRdb called the PCR reads again in MiXCR, with one record for every CDR3 protein. The data contain roughly 420,000 distinct CDR3 sequences, roughly 16% of them singletons. The sequencing used PBMCs, mostly from graft donor cells, collected 360 days after TCRalphabeta/CD19-depleted stem cell transplant. The receptors derive from a boy less than two years old who had a stem cell transplant for Wiskott-Aldrich syndrome, so the T cells may come from the graft donor.

Only a few counts were recorded for this clonotype. The rearrangement links TRBV5-1 to TRBJ2-7, with D perhaps TRBD1 (8 bases). The CDR3 is 17 amino acids. Germline assignment: CDR1 SGHRS and CDR2 YFSETQ. Deletions cut 3 bases from V and 5 bases from J, with 24 bases between. CDR3 residues: CASSSGPTGGDVNEQYF. The CDR3, as DNA: TGCGCCAGCAGCTCCGGGCCCACAGGGGGGGACGTTAACGAGCAGTACTTC.

The chain has TRBV20-1 and TRBJ2-3; weak D call: TRBD2 (5 bases). Trimming left V 2 bases short and J 4 bases short, with 13 bases between. From germline, CDR1 is DFQATT and CDR2 SNEGSKA (reference sequence). This CDR3 is built from 14 residues. The CDR3 here is CSARHPGSADTQYF. The CDR3, as DNA: TGCAGTGCTAGACACCCGGGGAGTGCAGATACGCAGTATTTT.